These T cell receptor beta chains were read from a single sample in a study of identical twins. TCRdb called the 5' RACE reads again in MiXCR, with one record for every CDR3 protein. Of 460,000 or so distinct CDR3 sequences in the sample, 12% to 15% were seen once. These data were likewise used in another study, on yellow fever vaccine responses in identical twins.

The source material was CD4+ T cells sorted from blood. The receptors originated from a woman under 30 in good health. Both conserved end residues are part of each CDR3. D genes are given only for firm matches. Size values are once, few and many counts, or a class for expanded clones, and some rows have none.

TRBD2 | . | TRBJ2-1 | TRBV7-9 | CASSLGGSNNEQFF | TGTGCCAGCAGCTTAGGCGGGAGCAACAATGAGCAGTTCTTC
. | many | TRBJ2-7 | TRBV5-1 | CASSLGLDPYEQYF | TGCGCCAGCAGCTTGGGACTAGACCCCTACGAGCAGTACTTC
. | few | TRBJ2-7 | TRBV6-1 | CASSISTRNYEQYF | TGTGCCAGCAGTATTAGCACCCGCAACTACGAGCAGTACTTC
TRBD2 | . | TRBJ2-5 | TRBV7-9 | CASTRGLVGSETQYF | TGTGCCAGCACCCGGGGACTAGTTGGTAGCGAGACCCAGTACTTC
. | . | TRBJ2-7 | TRBV7-8 | CASSTERSSYEQYF | TGTGCCAGCAGCACGGAGCGGAGCTCCTACGAGCAGTACTTC
TRBD1 | . | TRBJ2-7 | TRBV5-1 | CASSDSGTGGKEQYF | TGCGCCAGCAGCGATTCCGGGACAGGGGGCAAGGAGCAGTACTTC
TRBD1 | few | TRBJ2-5 | TRBV12-3/TRBV12-4 | CASSIAGTGQETQYF | TGTGCCAGCAGCATCGCCGGGACAGGGCAAGAGACCCAGTACTTC
TRBD2 | . | TRBJ2-3 | TRBV20-1 | CSARESLRLAGATDTQYF | TGCAGTGCTAGAGAATCCCTAAGGCTAGCGGGGGCCACAGATACGCAGTATTTT
TRBD1 | few | TRBJ2-3 | TRBV20-1 | CSAPDRGYGDTQYF | TGCAGTGCTCCGGACAGGGGTTATGGGGATACGCAGTATTTT
TRBD1 | few | TRBJ2-7 | TRBV29-1 | CSVPPTAGTGAPQYF | TGCAGCGTTCCACCGACAGCCGGGACAGGGGCTCCGCAGTACTTC
. | few | TRBJ2-5 | TRBV6-5 | CASSYSGTGETQYF | TGTGCCAGCAGTTACTCAGGAACAGGAGAGACCCAGTACTTC
TRBD1 | . | TRBJ1-1 | TRBV9 | CASTGRDRGSTEAFF | TGTGCCAGCACTGGCCGGGACAGGGGGTCCACTGAAGCTTTCTTT
. | few | TRBJ1-2 | TRBV5-6 | CASSLRGGGYTF | TGTGCCAGCAGCTTAAGGGGAGGCGGCTACACCTTC
TRBD2 | . | TRBJ2-1 | TRBV3-1 | CASSQDFGLARSSYNEQFF | TGTGCCAGCAGCCAAGACTTCGGACTAGCCCGATCATCCTACAATGAGCAGTTCTTC
TRBD2 | many | TRBJ2-1 | TRBV10-3 | CAISGGLENEQFF | TGTGCCATCAGCGGGGGACTAGAAAATGAGCAGTTCTTC
TRBD1 | many | TRBJ2-7 | TRBV5-1 | CASSSTNTGGVEQYF | TGCGCCAGCAGCTCCACAAATACAGGGGGCGTCGAGCAGTACTTC
. | few | TRBJ1-4 | TRBV20-1 | CSARDFAEKLFF | TGCAGTGCTAGAGATTTTGCGGAAAAACTGTTTTTT
TRBD2 | . | TRBJ2-5 | TRBV30 | CAWSLSGSKAQETQYF | TGTGCCTGGAGTCTTAGCGGGAGCAAAGCCCAAGAGACCCAGTACTTC
. | few | TRBJ2-2 | TRBV5-1 | CASSLDSRAGELFF | TGCGCCAGCAGCTTAGACTCCCGGGCCGGGGAGCTGTTTTTT
TRBD2 | many | TRBJ2-3 | TRBV3-1 | CASSQGTSGTYDTQYF | TGTGCCAGCAGCCAAGGGACTAGCGGGACATACGATACGCAGTATTTT
. | few | TRBJ2-7 | TRBV6-5 | CASSYSPSEYEQYF | TGTGCCAGCAGTTACTCGCCTAGCGAATACGAGCAGTACTTC
. | . | TRBJ1-2 | TRBV5-1 | CASSLAPDPDYGYTF | TGCGCCAGCAGCTTGGCCCCCGACCCGGACTATGGCTACACCTTC
TRBD1 | few | TRBJ2-6 | TRBV4-1 | CASSQGTGGTGANVLTF | TGCGCCAGCAGCCAAGGGACAGGTGGAACTGGGGCCAACGTCCTGACTTTC
. | many | TRBJ1-2 | TRBV5-1 | CASSLHILSIGGYTF | TGCGCCAGCAGCTTGCATATCCTATCGATAGGTGGCTACACCTTC
. | . | TRBJ2-2 | TRBV20-1 | CSARDTLTGAGELFF | TGCAGTGCTAGAGATACTTTGACGGGGGCCGGGGAGCTGTTTTTT
. | many | TRBJ2-7 | TRBV12-3/TRBV12-4 | CASRSGSYEQYF | TGTGCCAGCAGATCCGGGTCCTACGAGCAGTACTTC
TRBD1 | few | TRBJ2-5 | TRBV6-5 | CASRYYKTGVGETQYF | TGTGCCAGCAGATACTACAAGACAGGGGTAGGGGAGACCCAGTACTTC
. | . | TRBJ2-3 | TRBV20-1 | CSAPPGRGFTDTQYF | TGCAGTGCTCCCCCGGGTAGGGGGTTCACAGATACGCAGTATTTT
. | . | TRBJ1-5 | TRBV12-3/TRBV12-4 | CAISGPSQPQHF | TGTGCCATATCGGGACCCTCCCAGCCCCAGCATTTT
. | . | TRBJ2-1 | TRBV11-2 | CASSFHMSGQSSYNEQFF | TGTGCCAGCAGCTTCCATATGTCCGGACAGAGCTCCTACAATGAGCAGTTCTTC
. | . | TRBJ2-7 | TRBV20-1 | CSARDRRGSSEQYF | TGCAGTGCTAGAGATAGGAGGGGCTCAAGCGAGCAGTACTTC
. | few | TRBJ1-3 | TRBV20-1 | CSARPLVGPLFGNTIYF | TGCAGTGCTCGCCCCCTAGTCGGACCCCTCTTTGGAAACACCATATATTTT
. | . | TRBJ2-5 | TRBV11-2 | CASSRFETQYF | TGTGCCAGCAGCCGGTTTGAGACCCAGTACTTC
. | . | TRBJ2-5 | TRBV12-3/TRBV12-4 | CASGFLRTQYF | TGTGCCAGCGGGTTCCTGAGGACCCAGTACTTC
. | few | TRBJ2-6 | TRBV5-1 | CASSTAQGSNVLTF | TGCGCCAGCAGCACCGCTCAGGGGTCCAACGTCCTGACTTTC
TRBD1 | few | TRBJ1-2 | TRBV2 | CASSDATGGNYGYTF | TGTGCCAGCAGTGACGCGACAGGGGGAAACTATGGCTACACCTTC
TRBD2 | . | TRBJ2-1 | TRBV20-1 | CSVKGLAGLGAYNEQFF | TGCAGTGTAAAGGGACTAGCGGGACTCGGCGCCTACAATGAGCAGTTCTTC